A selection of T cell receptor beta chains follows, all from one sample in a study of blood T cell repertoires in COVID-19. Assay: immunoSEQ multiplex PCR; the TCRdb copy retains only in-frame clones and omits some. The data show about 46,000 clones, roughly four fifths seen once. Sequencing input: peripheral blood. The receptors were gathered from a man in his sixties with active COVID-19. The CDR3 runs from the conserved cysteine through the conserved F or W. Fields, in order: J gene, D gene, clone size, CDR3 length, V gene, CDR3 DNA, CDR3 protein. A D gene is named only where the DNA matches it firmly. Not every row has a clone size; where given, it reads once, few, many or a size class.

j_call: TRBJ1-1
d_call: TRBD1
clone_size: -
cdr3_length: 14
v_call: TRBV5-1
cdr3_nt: TGCGCCAGCAGCCCGAGGACAGGGAACACTGAAGCTTTCTTT
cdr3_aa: CASSPRTGNTEAFF

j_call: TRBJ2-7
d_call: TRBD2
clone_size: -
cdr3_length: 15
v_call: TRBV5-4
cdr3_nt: TGTGCCAGCAGACTAGCGGGGGGGGGAACCTACGAGCAGTACTTC
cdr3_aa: CASRLAGGGTYEQYF

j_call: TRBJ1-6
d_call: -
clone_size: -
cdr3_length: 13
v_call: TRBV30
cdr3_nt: TGTGCCTGGAGTAAAAGGGGTAGTTCACCCCTCCACTTT
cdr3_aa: CAWSKRGSSPLHF

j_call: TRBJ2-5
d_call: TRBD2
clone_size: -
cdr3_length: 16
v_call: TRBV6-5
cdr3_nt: TGTGCCAGCAGTTACTATAGGACTAGCGGTGAAGAGACCCAGTACTTC
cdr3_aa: CASSYYRTSGEETQYF

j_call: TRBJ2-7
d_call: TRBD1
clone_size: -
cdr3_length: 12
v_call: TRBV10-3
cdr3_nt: TGTGCCGTCGGACAGGTTGCCTACGAGCAGTACTTC
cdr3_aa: CAVGQVAYEQYF

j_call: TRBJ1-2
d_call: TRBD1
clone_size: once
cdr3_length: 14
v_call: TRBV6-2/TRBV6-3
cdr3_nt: TGTGCCAGCAGCGTTCGGGGACAGTATGGTGGCTACACCTTC
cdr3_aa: CASSVRGQYGGYTF

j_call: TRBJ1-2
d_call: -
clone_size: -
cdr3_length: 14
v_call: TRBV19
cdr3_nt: TGTGCCAGTAGTAGGCAGGGATCTAACTATGGCTACACCTTC
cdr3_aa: CASSRQGSNYGYTF

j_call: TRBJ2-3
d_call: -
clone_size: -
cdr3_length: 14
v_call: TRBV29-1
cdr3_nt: TGCAGCGTTAATTCAGGCCTGTACACAGATACGCAGTATTTT
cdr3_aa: CSVNSGLYTDTQYF

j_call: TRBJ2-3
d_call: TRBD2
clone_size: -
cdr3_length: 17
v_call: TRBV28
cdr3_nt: TGTGCCAGCAGATCCCGGACTAGCGGCCCTCCGGCAGATACGCAGTATTTT
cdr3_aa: CASRSRTSGPPADTQYF

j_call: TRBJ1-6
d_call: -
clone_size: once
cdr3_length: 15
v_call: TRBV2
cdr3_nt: TGTGCCAGCAGCGACAGAGACTCCTATAATTCACCCCTCCACTTT
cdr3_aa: CASSDRDSYNSPLHF

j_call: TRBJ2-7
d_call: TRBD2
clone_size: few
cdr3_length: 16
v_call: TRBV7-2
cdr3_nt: TGTGCCAGCAGCTTGTCGACTAGCGGTAGATTTTACGAGCAGTACTTC
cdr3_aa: CASSLSTSGRFYEQYF

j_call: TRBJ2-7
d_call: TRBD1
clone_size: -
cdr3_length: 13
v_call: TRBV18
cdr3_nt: TGTGCCAGCTCACGACAGGGCCCCTACGAGCAGTACTTC
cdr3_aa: CASSRQGPYEQYF

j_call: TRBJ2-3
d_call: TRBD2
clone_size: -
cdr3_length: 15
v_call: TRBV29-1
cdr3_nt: TGCAGCGTTGAAGGGGGGACTACTAGCACAGATACGCAGTATTTT
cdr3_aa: CSVEGGTTSTDTQYF

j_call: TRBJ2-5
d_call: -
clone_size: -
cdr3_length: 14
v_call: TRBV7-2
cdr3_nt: TGTGCCAGCAGCAGGGGACTTCTCCAAGAGACCCAGTACTTC
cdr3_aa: CASSRGLLQETQYF

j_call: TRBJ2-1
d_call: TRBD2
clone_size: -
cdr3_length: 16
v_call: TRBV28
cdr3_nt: TGTGCCAGCAGTTCATCACGGGGGGGCTCCTACAATGAGCAGTTCTTC
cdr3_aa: CASSSSRGGSYNEQFF

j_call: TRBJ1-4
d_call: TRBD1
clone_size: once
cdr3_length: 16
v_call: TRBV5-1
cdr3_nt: TGCGCCAGCAGCTTCGGACAGGCGACAACTAATGAAAAACTGTTTTTT
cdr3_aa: CASSFGQATTNEKLFF

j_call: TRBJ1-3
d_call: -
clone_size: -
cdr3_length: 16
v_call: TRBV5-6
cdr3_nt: TGTGCCAGCACCCTAATGGGGGCAGGAACTGGAAACACCATATATTTT
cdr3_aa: CASTLMGAGTGNTIYF